These T cell receptor beta chains were read from a single sample in a study of blood T cell repertoires in COVID-19. Some clones are missing from TCRdb's copy, which holds only in-frame ones; the method was immunoSEQ multiplex PCR. The sample records roughly 100,000 clones, about four fifths being singletons. The material sequenced was peripheral blood. The source is a human donor in a cohort sampled during active COVID-19. The CDR3 runs from the conserved cysteine through the conserved F or W. Clone size appears in some rows only: once, few, many, or a class for an expanded clone.

CDR3: CAGSTRGETQYF
V: TRBV30
size: .
J: TRBJ2-5

CDR3: CASSFGVNQPQHF
V: TRBV27
size: .
J: TRBJ1-5

CDR3: CASSQDRGHLYGYTF
V: TRBV7-2
size: .
J: TRBJ1-2

CDR3: CASSHRDTDTQYF
V: TRBV19
size: once
J: TRBJ2-3

CDR3: CASSVDMSGRAYEQYF
V: TRBV9
size: once
J: TRBJ2-7

CDR3: CASSHYRLEGETQYF
V: TRBV7-8
size: .
J: TRBJ2-5

CDR3: CASSQRGGACANEKLFF
V: TRBV23-1
size: .
J: TRBJ1-4

CDR3: CASSEAPQGYTGELFF
V: TRBV6-1
size: .
J: TRBJ2-2

CDR3: CASSVAPREPVRAFF
V: TRBV9
size: .
J: TRBJ1-1

CDR3: CSVGQGSRWTEAFF
V: TRBV29-1
size: .
J: TRBJ1-1

CDR3: CASSWAGTGTYEQYF
V: TRBV5-1
size: .
J: TRBJ2-7

CDR3: CATSEAGTGPITGELFF
V: TRBV24-1
size: .
J: TRBJ2-2

CDR3: CSVVAPSGEQYF
V: TRBV29-1
size: once
J: TRBJ2-7

CDR3: CASSPGTGAYNEQFF
V: TRBV6-5
size: .
J: TRBJ2-1

CDR3: CASSTTGGEEATEAFF
V: TRBV5-1
size: .
J: TRBJ1-1

CDR3: CAWSRNGGYEQYF
V: TRBV30
size: once
J: TRBJ2-7

CDR3: CASSLRGQGGGNTIYF
V: TRBV7-3
size: .
J: TRBJ1-3

CDR3: CASSPQGALTEAFF
V: TRBV7-3
size: .
J: TRBJ1-1

CDR3: CASSPLAGDEQYF
V: TRBV13
size: .
J: TRBJ2-7

CDR3: CASSAPDRVGEPQHF
V: TRBV7-8
size: once
J: TRBJ1-5

CDR3: CASSLGTGREYF
V: TRBV28
size: few
J: TRBJ2-7

CDR3: CASSPPGQSLTEAFF
V: TRBV28
size: .
J: TRBJ1-1

CDR3: CASSLGQGGQAGNTIYF
V: TRBV5-1
size: .
J: TRBJ1-3

CDR3: CASRPGGDDYGYTF
V: TRBV2
size: .
J: TRBJ1-2

CDR3: CASSRAGGLYYEQYF
V: TRBV19
size: once
J: TRBJ2-7

CDR3: CASSPSFNDNEQFF
V: TRBV7-8
size: .
J: TRBJ2-1

CDR3: CASSYTRQGYNSPLHF
V: TRBV6-6
size: .
J: TRBJ1-6

CDR3: CASSEAGGQGGATQYF
V: TRBV6-1
size: .
J: TRBJ2-3

CDR3: CAWSLGLFQPQHF
V: TRBV30
size: .
J: TRBJ1-5

CDR3: CASSNVHANTGELFF
V: TRBV21-1
size: .
J: TRBJ2-2

CDR3: CASSPAWGGHEAFF
V: TRBV3-1/TRBV3-2
size: .
J: TRBJ1-1

CDR3: CSASSRYHYYEQYF
V: TRBV20-1
size: .
J: TRBJ2-7